This section outlines one T cell receptor (beta chain) sequence together with its context. The clone's antigen remains unknown. Per-base quality was not reported, and no clone a single base away is much larger than it. V trim: 3 bases; J trim: 2 bases; unmatched bases: 7. The CDR3 numbers 16 residues from cysteine through phenylalanine. Only the CDR3 region is kept as DNA, spanning 48 bases read in frame from base 1. The germline V gene yields LGHNT for CDR1 and FRNRAP for CDR2. PBMCs were separated by density centrifugation and stained for CD3, CD4 and CD8, after which CD4+ and CD8+ T cells were sorted on a FACSAria. Scalp biopsies and blood samples were provided by unaffected controls. Library generation was performed with the immunoSEQ multiplex PCR assay. To provide template for TCR sequencing, every sample had RNA extracted and reverse transcribed into cDNA. SuperScript III was used to make first-strand cDNA, primed with a 2:1 mix of oligo-dT and random hexamers. A synthetic immune receptor repertoire was used to gauge amplification bias, and whatever bias remained was removed computationally. The authors' pipeline ran thus. After raw reads were preprocessed to remove errors, the CDR3 was defined following IMGT conventions as running from the conserved cysteine to phenylalanine. To get clonality, Shannon entropy was normalized by log2 of the number of productive unique TCRs and the result was subtracted from 1. CD4 or CD8 identity of scalp clones was inferred by cross-referencing scalp TCRbeta sequences with sorted blood CD4 and CD8 repertoires. TCRdb limited this immuneACCESS table to in-frame rearrangements with V and J called. A share of clones is missing; checked studies link under half to unresolved V genes, and the rest is unexplained. For V, J and clone size, that table is used; D and trimming come from the DNA. The sample contains 200,000 or so clones, more than 55% of them found a single time. The ten largest account for about 5.3% of the sample.

This entry comes from a study of CD8+ T cells in alopecia areata (dated by TCRdb to the late 2010s). About the investigation overall: In both human patients and the C3H/HeJ mouse model, the study applied high-throughput TCRbeta sequencing to look at T cell clonal expansion in alopecia areata. In humans, TCRbeta sequencing was performed on scalp tissue and on sorted CD4+ and CD8+ peripheral blood T cells from healthy controls and from patients with patchy or totalis/universalis alopecia areata. Scalp clonality was compared among normal scalp (n=4), patchy alopecia areata scalp (n=8), and alopecia totalis/universalis scalp (n=8). RNA was extracted with the PAXgene miRNA kit for fixed scalp, the miRNeasy kit for PBMCs, and the RNeasy kit for mouse skin. TCRbeta CDR3 regions were amplified by immunoSEQ multiplex PCR using 35 Vbeta forward and 13 Jbeta reverse primers. The study at large found these results: Compared with normal scalp, lesional scalp had higher clonality and more expanded CD8+ clones, particularly in alopecia totalis/universalis, a pattern that suggests antigenic drive. Shared TCR sequences between patients were less evident than in mice, which may be partly attributable to HLA diversity in the patient population. Unlike mouse skin, where gammadelta T cells dominate, normal human skin contains resident alphabeta T cells that get sequenced too, which complicates analysis of the scalp TCR repertoire.

The V and J segments used are TRBV12-5 and TRBJ1-5; 7 junctional bases match TRBD1. The sequence derives from a human donor in good health. The sample taken for sequencing was CD8+ T cells sorted from blood. The DNA reads as follows: TGTGCTAGTGGTTTCGTAACCGGGACAGGCAATCAGCCCCAGCATTTT. This sequence encodes CASGFVTGTGNQPQHF.